This TCR beta chain was documented in a study of blood T cell repertoires in COVID-19. Study summary: PBMCs, B-cell-depleted T cells, or T cells provided the cDNA or gDNA that made up the material.

Original methodology: Nucleated cell counts were estimated from reference gene primer amplification. The method was immunoSEQ multiplex PCR; TCRdb's version includes in-frame clones alone and lacks a portion of them. V and J calls and clone size come straight from that table; D and trimming were deduced from the DNA. The sample shows under 150,000 clones, around 82% of them seen only once. The sequence derives from a man in his sixties with acute or convalescent COVID-19. The sample was peripheral blood.

CDR3 nucleotides: TGCGCCAGCAGACAAGGGAGCCAAGGCTCGTCCACAGATACGCAGTATTTT. Its translation is CASRQGSQGSSTDTQYF. V usage is TRBV5-1 and J usage is TRBJ2-3; D possibly corresponds to TRBD2 (5 bases). There are 17 residues in the CDR3. V lost 5 bases and J 2 bases, leaving 21 bases between the germline ends. Germline V CDR1 and CDR2: SGHRS, YFSETQ.